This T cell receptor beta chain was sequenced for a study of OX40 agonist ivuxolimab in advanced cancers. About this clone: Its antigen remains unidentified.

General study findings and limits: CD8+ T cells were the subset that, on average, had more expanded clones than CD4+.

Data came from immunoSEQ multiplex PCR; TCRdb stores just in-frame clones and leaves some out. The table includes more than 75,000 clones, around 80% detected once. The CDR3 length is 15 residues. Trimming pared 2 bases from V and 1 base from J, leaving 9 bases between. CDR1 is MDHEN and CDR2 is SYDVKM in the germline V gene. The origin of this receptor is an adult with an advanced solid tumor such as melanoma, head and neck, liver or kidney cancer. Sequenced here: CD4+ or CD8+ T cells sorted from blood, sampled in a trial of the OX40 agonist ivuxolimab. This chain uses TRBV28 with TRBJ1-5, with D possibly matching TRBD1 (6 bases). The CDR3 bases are TGTGCCAGCAGTTTAGGAGACAGGAGCAATCAGCCCCAGCATTTT. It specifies CASSLGDRSNQPQHF.